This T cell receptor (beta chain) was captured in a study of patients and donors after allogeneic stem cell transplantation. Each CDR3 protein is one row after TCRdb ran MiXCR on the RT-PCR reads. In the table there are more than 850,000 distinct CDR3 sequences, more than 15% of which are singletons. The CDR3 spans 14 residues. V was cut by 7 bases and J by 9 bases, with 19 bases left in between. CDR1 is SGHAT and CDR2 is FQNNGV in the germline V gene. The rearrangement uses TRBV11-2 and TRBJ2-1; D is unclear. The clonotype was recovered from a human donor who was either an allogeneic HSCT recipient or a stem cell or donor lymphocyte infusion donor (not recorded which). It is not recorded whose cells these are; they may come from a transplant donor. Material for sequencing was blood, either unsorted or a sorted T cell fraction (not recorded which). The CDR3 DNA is TGTGCCAGCACTTTTGCGATTTCGGGCTCTGAGCAGTTCTTC. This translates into CASTFAISGSEQFF.